The 22 T cell receptor beta chains below come from one sample, sequenced in a study of PD-L1 blockade in urothelial cancer. Here immunoSEQ multiplex PCR was the method, and the copy in TCRdb shows in-frame clones only, minus some. The repertoire holds 45,000 to 60,000 clones, with roughly nine tenths as singletons. Material: PBMCs, obtained around atezolizumab (anti-PD-L1) treatment. These receptors were taken from a man in his sixties with urothelial cancer.

The chain recombines TRBV27 with TRBJ1-2; 7 bases line up with TRBD1. In germline, CDR1 is MNHEY, CDR2 SMNVEV (reference sequence). With 6 bases clipped from V and 2 bases from J, the junction kept 9 bases outside the gene matches. The CDR3 sequence is 15 residues long. The CDR3 nucleotides are TGTGCCAGCAGCCCGGACAGGCGGCGGAACTATGGCTACACCTTC. Encoded protein: CASSPDRRRNYGYTF.

This clone was detected only a few times. The V and J genes are TRBV28 and TRBJ2-1; TRBD1 matches 9 bases. Germline V gene lookup returns CDR1 MDHEN and CDR2 SYDVKM. The ends lost 4 bases at V and 7 bases at J; junction bases unmatched: 8. The CDR3 contains 15 residues. The CDR3 here is CASSSGQGFRNEQFF. The CDR3, as DNA: TGTGCCAGCAGTTCCGGACAGGGGTTTAGAAATGAGCAGTTCTTC.

With regard to this clone: Sequence at one end of the junction differs from germline and may be a read error. CDR3 coding DNA: TGTGCCAGCAGTGTCCGCGGACAGGGTTTGGATGGCGTCTTC. Protein product: CASSVRGQGLDGVF. The rearrangement links TRBV6-1 to TRBJ1-2, with 8 bases fitting TRBD1. The germline gives CDR1 MNHNS, CDR2 SASEGT. The CDR3 covers 14 residues.

In its sample, this clone was seen once. The chain joins TRBV6-6 to TRBJ2-1, with 10 bases aligning to TRBD1. CDR1 and CDR2 (germline): MNHNY, SVGAGI (reference sequence). The CDR3 contains 15 residues. V trimming: 7 bases; J trimming: 5 bases; junction bases outside the gene matches: 8. Here the CDR3 reads CASKMPGTGDNEQFF. CDR3 nucleotides: TGTGCCAGCAAAATGCCCGGGACAGGGGACAATGAGCAGTTCTTC.

J is TRBJ2-5 and V is TRBV29-1; weak D call: TRBD1 (5 bases). The CDR3 contains 12 residues. Germline loops: CDR1 SQVTM, CDR2 ANQGSEA. Trimming took off 4 bases at V and 2 bases at J, with 8 bases between the two ends. CDR3 in DNA: TGCAGCGTTGGACAGCTTCAAGAGACCCAGTACTTC. It codes for CSVGQLQETQYF.

This clone was seen a few times. This rearrangement joins TRBV10-3 to TRBJ2-5; a weak D match, TRBD1 (5 bases). The germline V and J ends were trimmed by 6 bases and 2 bases, with 10 bases remaining between them. CDR3 length equals 13 residues. Per germline, CDR1 ENHRY and CDR2 SYGVKD. The CDR3 bases are TGTGCCATCAGCGGACACGGACAAGAGACCCAGTACTTC. Translated, it gives CAISGHGQETQYF.

The V call is TRBV29-1, the J call TRBJ2-3; 9 bases are a match to TRBD1. The J segment lost 11 bases and the V segment lost 5 bases, leaving 11 bases of the junction unmatched. The CDR3 consists of 13 residues. From germline, CDR1 is SQVTM and CDR2 ANQGSEA. CDR3 DNA: TGCAGCGTTACAAACGGACAGGGGTCGGGGCAGTATTTT. This gives the protein CSVTNGQGSGQYF.

CDR3 DNA: TGTGCCAGCAGCCCCCGGACTGTCTATGGCTACACCTTC. Translation gives CASSPRTVYGYTF. V gene TRBV7-9 combines with J gene TRBJ1-2; D ambiguous. Trimming stripped 5 bases from V and 4 bases from J, with 11 bases between. The CDR3 runs 13 residues. Looked up from germline, CDR1 is SEHNR and CDR2 is FQNEAQ (reference sequence).

Turning to this clone: At one end the junction does not follow the germline gene, possibly because of a read error. This chain connects TRBV7-7 to TRBJ2-2; 8 bases map to TRBD2. CDR1 SSHAT and CDR2 FNYEAQ come from the germline V gene (reference sequence). The CDR3 loop spans 14 amino acids. The CDR3 bases are TGTGCTAGCAGCCGGGGGGGCCCAACCGGGGAGCTGTTTTTT. Protein product: CASSRGGPTGELFF.

This clone was counted a single time. The chain is built from TRBV4-1 and TRBJ1-4, with D possibly being TRBD1 (6 bases). The V and J ends lost 2 bases and 4 bases respectively, with 8 bases between them. The CDR3 consists of 14 residues. Germline V gene data show CDR1 as MGHRA and CDR2 as YSYEKL. Here the CDR3 DNA reads TGCGCCAGCAGCCAACAGGGGAGTAATGAAAAACTGTTTTTT. Translating gives CASSQQGSNEKLFF.

This chain joins TRBV7-3 and TRBJ2-1; D gene unclear. V was pared by 4 bases and J by 6 bases, with 7 bases between. The CDR3 extends over 12 amino acids. The germline CDR1 and CDR2 sequences are SGHTA and FQGTGA. The CDR3 reads CASSYTTNEQFF. The CDR3 DNA reads as TGTGCCAGCAGCTACACCACCAATGAGCAGTTCTTC.

The chain links TRBV5-1 to TRBJ2-1, with unresolved D. CDR1 is SGHRS, CDR2 YFSETQ, per germline. The CDR3 length is 14 residues. V lost 5 bases and J 0 bases, leaving 9 bases between the germline ends. The chain's CDR3 is CASSSGNSYNEQFF. Here the CDR3 DNA reads TGCGCCAGCAGTTCAGGAAACTCCTACAATGAGCAGTTCTTC.

The DNA for the CDR3 is TGTGCCAGCAGCCAGAACGACAGGGCGGGCTACGAGCAGTACTTC. Translating gives CASSQNDRAGYEQYF. The rearrangement uses TRBV16 and TRBJ2-7; 7 bases agree with TRBD1. The germline V gene has CDR1 KGHSY and CDR2 FQNENV. Losses at the gene ends were 3 bases for V and 3 bases for J; bases not matched to a gene: 8. The CDR3 is 15 amino acids.

The chain links TRBV7-9 to TRBJ1-2, with TRBD1 as a possible D gene (6 bases). The ends were cut back, 5 bases at V and 1 base at J, with 14 bases in the middle. The V gene's germline CDR1 is SEHNR and CDR2 FQNEAQ (reference sequence). This CDR3 contains 15 residues. DNA of the CDR3: TGTGCCAGCAGCACCACGACAGGAAATAACTATGGCTACACCTTC. Translating gives CASSTTTGNNYGYTF.

The chain joins TRBV11-2 to TRBJ2-4; no definite D call. Germline loops: CDR1 SGHAT, CDR2 FQNNGV. V was shortened by 7 bases and J by 4 bases, with 5 bases between the two germline ends. This CDR3 has 11 amino acids. CDR3 sequence (DNA): TGTGCCAGCACCTCGAAAAACATTCAGTACTTC. Translated: CASTSKNIQYF.

This sequence joins TRBV10-3 and TRBJ1-4, with TRBD1 identical over 9 bases. The length of the CDR3 is 21 residues. CDR1 ENHRY and CDR2 SYGVKD come from the germline V gene. J lost 1 base, V lost 4 bases, and 19 bases had no gene match. CDR3: CAISGPREGTGRTVTNEKLFF. CDR3 DNA: TGTGCCATCAGTGGCCCTAGGGAAGGGACAGGGAGAACGGTAACTAATGAAAAACTGTTTTTT.

This clone was observed a single time. The chain employs TRBV6-5 and TRBJ1-1; a weak D match, TRBD1 (5 bases). Per the germline V gene, CDR1 is MNHEY and CDR2 is SVGAGI. The CDR3 length is 16 residues. V was pared by 4 bases and J by 2 bases, with 17 bases between. This chain's CDR3 is CASSSSGGRKNTEAFF. The CDR3 coding sequence is TGTGCCAGCAGTTCCTCGGGGGGTCGGAAAAACACTGAAGCTTTCTTT.

Points on this clone: The junction departs from germline at one end; a sequencing error may be responsible. This chain connects TRBV10-1 to TRBJ2-3; TRBD1 is a possible D gene (6 bases). This CDR3 is built from 13 residues. The germline V gene encodes CDR1 WNHNN and CDR2 SYGVQD (reference sequence). CDR3 residues: CASSESTLGHPNF. The DNA for the CDR3 is TGCGCCAGCAGTGAGTCGACTCTGGGACATCCGAATTTT.

The chain is built from TRBV19 and TRBJ1-6; TRBD1 is a possible D gene (5 bases). Germline V gives CDR1 LNHDA, CDR2 SQIVND (reference sequence). The CDR3 is 17 residues long. V was cut by 5 bases and J by 2 bases, with 16 bases left in between. As DNA, the CDR3 is TGTGCCAGTAGTCCAGGGTCGGGGGTGCCCTATAATTCACCCCTCCACTTT. Translation: CASSPGSGVPYNSPLHF.

The chain combines TRBV4-2 with TRBJ1-3; 9 nucleotides align to TRBD1. CDR3 length: 14 residues. Looked up from germline, CDR1 is LGHNA and CDR2 is YNFKEQ. V shed 5 bases, J shed 5 bases, and the junction held 4 bases outside the gene matches. The CDR3 sequence: CASSADRGRNTIYF. The CDR3, as DNA: TGTGCCAGCAGCGCCGACAGGGGGAGAAACACCATATATTTT.

V and J are TRBV15 and TRBJ2-5, with 10 bases matching TRBD2. V shed 0 bases, J shed 1 base, and the junction held 20 bases outside the gene matches. CDR1 is LNHNV, CDR2 YYDKDF, per germline (reference sequence). The CDR3 has 22 residues. Written as DNA, the CDR3 is TGTGCCACCAGCAGAGAAGGGACAGGAGGCGTAGCGGGGGGTTTACTCCAAGAGACCCAGTACTTC. As protein: CATSREGTGGVAGGLLQETQYF.

The chain is built from TRBV6-5 and TRBJ1-4, with D perhaps TRBD1 (5 bases). The CDR3 totals 14 residues. V lost 6 bases, J lost 7 bases, and 15 bases lay in between. Germline assignment: CDR1 MNHEY and CDR2 SVGAGI. This chain's CDR3 is CASSPRQGTEKLFF. For the CDR3, the DNA is TGTGCCAGCAGCCCTCGGCAGGGCACTGAAAAACTGTTTTTT.